This TCR beta chain came from a study of blood T cell repertoires in COVID-19. On the study more broadly: Spain, Italy and the United States supplied samples that represented acute and convalescent COVID-19.

Produced via immunoSEQ multiplex PCR; TCRdb's table is partial and in-frame only. Of 120,000 to 150,000 clones in the sample, 80% to 90% were seen once. V lost 6 bases, J lost 4 bases, and 19 bases lay in between. The CDR3 is 16 residues long. CDR1 and CDR2 from the germline V gene are KGHSH and LQKENI. The Seattle site enrolled patients during active infection and followed them longitudinally. Sequenced input: peripheral blood. The V gene is TRBV18, the J gene TRBJ1-3, with D possibly being TRBD1 (5 bases). The sequence came from a woman aged 60 to 75 with COVID-19, enrolled during active disease. The CDR3 region has the DNA TGTGCCAGCTCCCTTGATGCAGGGTTTCTCGGAAACACCATATATTTT. Its protein product is CASSLDAGFLGNTIYF.